This T cell receptor (beta chain) was observed in a study of lymphopenia after photon versus proton radiotherapy (dated by TCRdb to between 2017 and 2020). About the study as a whole: The study compared the immunological effects of photon versus proton radiation therapy in patients with gastrointestinal tumors who developed high-grade lymphopenia. A cohort of around 21 patients with gastrointestinal tumors who received either photon or proton therapy and subsequently developed lymphopenia was included. The study aimed to characterize how the two radiation modalities differ in their impact on the immune system. Findings and caveats that apply to the study as a whole: Among patients across the cohort who died, overall survival time showed an inverse correlation with a larger post-nadir drop in TCR diversity. After the lymphocyte count nadir, oligoclonal expansion, especially of CD8+ Temra cells, was observed in photon-treated repertoires, and the drop in diversity was driven by this expansion. The survival association was assessed only in patients who died, and better survival with proton therapy was presented by the authors as a possibility rather than a demonstrated result. During treatment, patients who received photon therapy lost naive T cells and TCR diversity and gained effector/memory populations, whereas patients who received proton therapy remained relatively stable.

Reading the germline V gene (reference sequence) gives CDR1 LNHDA and CDR2 SQIVND. Trimming at the junction amounts to 3 bases on V and 7 bases on J, and the germline ends lie 18 bases apart. Counted from cysteine to phenylalanine, this CDR3 has 15 amino acids. The read is trimmed to its CDR3 DNA, 45 bases read in frame from base 1. Library method: the immunoSEQ multiplex PCR assay. T cell repertoires were profiled with deep sequencing of rearranged TCR beta loci together with multiparametric flow cytometry. The immuneACCESS repertoire file appears here via TCRdb, limited to in-frame rearrangements. These files lack a portion of the clones; in checked studies, under half of the deficit traces to unresolved V genes, and the cause of the others is not known. Across this sample there are 150,000 to 200,000 clones, with about 88% seen only once. Jointly, the top ten make up about 4.7% of the sample. As to this clone: Its antigen specificity is not known. No base quality values were provided; no much bigger clone lies one nucleotide off.

The receptor's source is a man aged 45-60 years with gastric cancer. The sample consisted of peripheral blood, taken from a patient treated with photon-based radiotherapy. The rearrangement joined TRBV19 to TRBJ1-2; the D gene is perhaps TRBD1, from 6 matching bases. The bases are TGTGCCAGTAGTATTAGGTACAGGGACGAATCTGGCTACACCTTC. Translated, this gives CASSIRYRDESGYTF.